This T cell receptor beta chain is drawn from a study of T cells expressing NK-cell markers. As the method of synthesis, 5'RACE template switching with UMIs yielded TCR beta cDNA. Each CDR3 protein gets one entry in TCRdb, which reprocessed the 5' RACE reads and gives no DNA. The table for this sample gives about 21,000 distinct CDR3 sequences. The CDR3 consists of 15 residues. Germline assignment: CDR1 MNHEY and CDR2 SMNVEV (reference sequence). The rearrangement joins TRBV27 to TRBJ2-7; the D call of TRBD1 rests on TCRdb alone, since no DNA is present to check it. The sequenced material came from blood T cells: a sorted CD56 or NKG2C T cell subset, CD4+ or CD8+ T cells, or bulk PBMC T cells (not recorded which). The receptor comes from a man between 18 and 69 years old in good health. The CDR3 is CASSLKWGAQYEQYF.